This TCR beta chain came from a study of T cells in Graves' hyperthyroidism and ophthalmopathy. Overall study: Initial diagnosis, before any treatment, was when peripheral blood was collected.

RNA transcripts served as the template for amplifying TCR beta CDR3 regions. Carried out on the TCR CDR3, a first-round RT-PCR used the HTBI primer set. A single record per CDR3 protein comes from TCRdb applying MiXCR to the multiplex PCR reads. Of some 350,000 distinct CDR3 sequences listed, 15% to 20% are singletons. General study findings and limits: A model of 13 V-J features distinguished ophthalmopathy from stable hyperthyroidism.

The CDR3 loop spans 18 amino acids. J gave up 4 bases and V 3 bases, and 15 bases lay outside the gene matches. This clonotype appeared many times. What it recognizes is unknown. The chain couples TRBV12-3 or TRBV12-4 to TRBJ2-5; 9 nucleotides agree with TRBD1. The sample taken for sequencing was blood. The sequence was collected from a woman in her late teens or twenties with Graves' hyperthyroidism. CDR3 sequence reads: CASSFIYFGTGQRETQYF. Written as DNA, the CDR3 is TGTGCCAGCAGTTTTATCTATTTTGGGACAGGGCAGAGAGAGACCCAGTACTTC.